The 14 T cell receptor beta chains below all came from one sample that was sequenced in a study of regulatory T cells in long-lasting Graves disease. To make TCR beta libraries, researchers used iRepertoire HTBI primers and Arm-PCR of CDR3 regions. TCRdb re-called the multiplex PCR reads with MiXCR, one entry per CDR3 protein. The data show under 300,000 distinct CDR3 sequences, 20% seen once. Sample time point: newly diagnosed GD, antithyroid drugs for less than 3 months. The authors made the TCR library using RNA they extracted from PBMCs. The sample consisted of peripheral blood mononuclear cells (PBMCs), taken at new diagnosis, from a patient treated with antithyroid drugs. These receptors all come from a female donor with Graves disease.

With regard to this clonotype: A read error is the likely source, as a far larger clone sits one nucleotide away. The rearrangement uses TRBV6-2 or TRBV6-3 and TRBJ2-3; possibly TRBD1 or TRBD2 for D (5 bases each). This CDR3 region has 16 residues. Germline loops: CDR1 MNHEY, CDR2 SVGEGT. CDR3 coding DNA: TGTGCCATCAGTGAGTCGGGGCCAGGTGATACAGATGCGCAGTATTTT. This sequence encodes CAISESGPGDTDAQYF.

This clonotype was seen ten or more times. The chain couples TRBV4-1 to TRBJ2-1; D is possibly TRBD1 (6 bases). Trimming cost V 5 bases and J 10 bases, with 18 bases left between them. The V gene's germline CDR1 is MGHRA and CDR2 YSYEKL. The CDR3 is 14 amino acids. The CDR3 is CASSGRDTAKEQFF. CDR3 nucleotides: TGCGCCAGCAGCGGCCGGGACACAGCAAAGGAGCAGTTCTTC.

The V and J genes are TRBV20-1 and TRBJ2-3; 12 nucleotides agree with TRBD2. Germline trimming cut 1 base from V and 0 bases from J; bases unmatched to any gene: 2. This CDR3 has 16 amino acids. Germline values: CDR1 DFQATT, CDR2 SNEGSKA (reference sequence). The CDR3 DNA reads as TGCAGTGCTAGAGGAACTAGCGGGGGGAGCACAGATACGCAGTATTTT. Protein sequence: CSARGTSGGSTDTQYF.

This clonotype was found many times. The V gene is TRBV7-2, the J gene TRBJ2-7, with D unclear. The CDR3 has 13 residues. The ends were cut back, 2 bases at V and 3 bases at J, with 8 bases in the middle. Germline loops: CDR1 SGHTA, CDR2 FQGNSA. Written as DNA, the CDR3 is TGTGCCAGCAGCTTATCGCCCGGCTACGAGCAGTACTTC. Translating gives CASSLSPGYEQYF.

This clonotype was counted once. Since a much larger clone is just one base distant, this may be a read error. The rearrangement links TRBV24-1 to TRBJ2-1, with D tentatively TRBD1 or TRBD2 (5 bases each). Germline CDR1 and CDR2: KGHDR and SFDVKD. This CDR3 is built from 16 residues. V lost 9 bases and J 12 bases, leaving 29 bases between the germline ends. The CDR3 bases are TGTGCCACCTCTGAGGGGCCGGGTCTATCGGGACCTGGGCAGTTCTTC. Protein: CATSEGPGLSGPGQFF.

This clonotype was seen at least ten times. This chain joins TRBV11-2 and TRBJ2-1; 15 bases fit TRBD2. J was trimmed by 3 bases and V by 5 bases; bases with no gene match: 8. Germline CDR1 and CDR2: SGHAT and FQNNGV. This CDR3 comprises 18 residues. DNA of the CDR3: TGTGCCAGCAGCCCTGGGGGACTAGCGGGGGGAAACTACAATGAGCAGTTCTTC. Amino acid sequence: CASSPGGLAGGNYNEQFF. The entire variable domain, with the rest obtained from reference TRBV11-2 and TRBJ2-1, is as follows: EAGVAQSPRYKIIEKRQSVAFWCNPISGHATLYWYQQILGQGPKLLIQFQNNGVVDDSQLPKDRFSAERLKGVDSTLKIQPAKLEDSAVYLCASSPGGLAGGNYNEQFFGPGTRLTVL.

The J gene is TRBJ2-1, the V gene TRBV6-5, with D hard to call. V was shortened by 4 bases and J by 7 bases, with 8 bases between the two germline ends. This CDR3 has 12 residues. Germline assignment: CDR1 MNHEY and CDR2 SVGAGI. The CDR3 loop is CASSSSVNEQFF. The CDR3 nucleotides are TGTGCCAGCAGTTCAAGTGTTAATGAGCAGTTCTTC.

There are many counts of this clonotype. This chain joins TRBV5-6 and TRBJ2-7; TRBD2 matches at 8 bases. The ends lost 4 bases at V and 4 bases at J; junction bases unmatched: 7. Germline V gene lookup returns CDR1 SGHDT and CDR2 YYEEEE. The CDR3 is 14 amino acids. The CDR3 DNA is TGTGCCAGCAGCCATAGCGGGGAACTTTACGAGCAGTACTTC. Amino acids: CASSHSGELYEQYF. The variable domain in full, completed from reference TRBV5-6 and TRBJ2-7, reads DAGVTQSPTHLIKTRGQQVTLRCSPKSGHDTVSWYQQALGQGPQFIFQYYEEEERQRGNFPDRFSGHQFPNYSSELNVNALLLGDSALYLCASSHSGELYEQYFGPGTRLTVT.

This sequence joins TRBV5-1 and TRBJ2-3; 10 bases are a match to TRBD1. V lost 4 bases and J lost 6; bases outside the gene matches: 5. The CDR3 is 14 amino acids. Germline V gene sequence: CDR1 SGHRS, CDR2 YFSETQ. CDR3 nucleotide sequence: TGCGCCAGCAGCCAGACAGGGGGCGAGGATACGCAGTATTTT. This encodes CASSQTGGEDTQYF.

This clonotype was seen at least ten times. The chain recombines TRBV2 with TRBJ2-6; D unclear. The CDR3 loop spans 16 amino acids. Germline V gives CDR1 SNHLY, CDR2 FYNNEI. V was pared by 8 bases and J by 0 bases, with 14 bases between. Written as DNA, the CDR3 is TGTGCCAGCGGCCCAGGACGAAACTCTGGGGCCAACGTCCTGACTTTC. This translates into CASGPGRNSGANVLTF. Drawing the rest from reference TRBV2 and TRBJ2-6, the complete variable domain is EPEVTQTPSHQVTQMGQEVILRCVPISNHLYFYWYRQILGQKVEFLVSFYNNEISEKSEIFDDQFSVERPDGSNFTLKIRSTKLEDSAMYFCASGPGRNSGANVLTFGAGSRLTVL.

This clonotype was detected ten times or more. The CDR3 bases are TGCGCCAGCAGCCAAGCGGGCAGGGTGAACACCGGGGAGCTGTTTTTT. Its protein product is CASSQAGRVNTGELFF. J is TRBJ2-2 and V is TRBV4-1, with D perhaps TRBD1 (5 bases). V lost 1 base to trimming and J lost 1 base, with 10 bases between them. CDR1 and CDR2 (germline): MGHRA, YSYEKL. The CDR3 totals 16 residues.

Many counts were recorded for this clonotype. A junction end diverges from the germline sequence, so it may reflect a read error. The rearrangement uses TRBV7-9 and TRBJ2-5, with D unresolved. The CDR3 totals 15 residues. Per the germline V gene, CDR1 is SEHNR and CDR2 is FQNEAQ (reference sequence). Here the CDR3 reads CASSPVAPYQETQYF. The CDR3 bases are TGCGCCAGCAGCCCCGTTGCACCTTACCAAGAGACCCAGTACTTC.

Concerning this clonotype itself: Lacking the conserved final phenylalanine or tryptophan, this CDR3 likely reflects a read error. The rearrangement links TRBV12-3 or TRBV12-4 to TRBJ1-1; maybe TRBD1 (6 bases). Trimming stripped 6 bases from V and 1 base from J, with 12 bases between. This CDR3 spans 14 amino acids. The CDR3 region is CASRRGQKNTEAFL. The DNA for the CDR3 is TGTGCCAGCAGACGAGGACAGAAGAACACTGAAGCTTTCCTT.

As concerns this clonotype: A much larger clonotype is one base distant, so this may be a read error. CDR3 in amino acids: CASSINPNTGEPFF. The DNA for the CDR3 is TGTGCCAGTAGTATCAACCCGAACACCGGGGAGCCGTTTTTT. V and J are TRBV19 and TRBJ2-2; a weak D match, TRBD2 (5 bases). Germline CDR1 reads LNHDA; CDR2 reads SQIVND (reference sequence). CDR3 length: 14 residues.